The 14 T cell receptor beta chains given below trace back to one sample, sequenced in a study of blood T cells in healthy people across ages. Then a second PCR, running roughly 7 to 11 cycles, was carried out with a sample-barcoded 5' primer and a J-beta primer mix. TCRdb re-called the 5' RACE reads through MiXCR, storing one row per CDR3 protein. Of hundreds of thousands of distinct CDR3 sequences in the sample, 45% to 50% were seen once. Sequencing was carried out using blood. Source of these receptors: a woman aged 60-75 years in good health.

The J gene is TRBJ2-4, the V gene TRBV6-6; D gene uncertain. Trimming took off 6 bases at V and 13 bases at J, with 13 bases between the two ends. The germline gives CDR1 MNHNY, CDR2 SVGAGI (reference sequence). The CDR3 sequence is 11 residues long. The CDR3 region is CASSQSHRQYF. DNA for the CDR3: TGTGCCAGCAGCCAAAGCCATCGGCAGTACTTC.

In this sample, this clonotype turned up a few times. The chain couples TRBV7-2 to TRBJ2-7; 7 bases map to TRBD1. The CDR3 contains 14 residues. From germline, CDR1 is SGHTA and CDR2 FQGNSA. V was pared by 4 bases and J by 3 bases, with 6 bases of the junction left unmatched. The CDR3 here is CASSWDSVSYEQYF. CDR3 coding DNA: TGTGCCAGCAGCTGGGACAGCGTAAGCTACGAGCAGTACTTC.

The chain combines TRBV5-1 with TRBJ1-2; 11 nucleotides agree with TRBD1. The trim removed 2 bases at V and 8 bases at J, leaving 5 bases unmatched. The germline V gene has CDR1 SGHRS and CDR2 YFSETQ. The CDR3 is 14 amino acids. The CDR3 is CASSFGQGAQGYTF. CDR3 DNA sequence: TGCGCCAGCAGCTTCGGACAGGGGGCGCAAGGCTACACCTTC. Complete variable domain (other parts from reference TRBV5-1 and TRBJ1-2): KAGVTQTPRYLIKTRGQQVTLSCSPISGHRSVSWYQQTPGQGLQFLFEYFSETQRNKGNFPGRFSGRQFSNSRSEMNVSTLELGDSALYLCASSFGQGAQGYTFGSGTRLTVV.

This chain uses TRBV7-2 with TRBJ2-7; no firm D call. Germline V gene data show CDR1 as SGHTA and CDR2 as FQGNSA. Trimming left V 4 bases short and J 10 bases short, with 14 bases between. The CDR3 is 12 amino acids. The CDR3 loop is CASSSLTWSQYF. The CDR3 DNA is TGTGCCAGCAGCTCACTAACCTGGTCCCAGTACTTC.

V is TRBV13 and J is TRBJ2-3; D perhaps matches TRBD2 (5 bases). The CDR3 is made up of 13 amino acids. CDR1 and CDR2 (germline): PRHDT, FYEKMQ (reference sequence). With 2 bases removed from V and 5 bases from J, the gap between germline ends came to 8 bases. Written as DNA, the CDR3 is TGTGCCAGCAGCTTAAACCGGGGAGATACGCAGTATTTT. Its protein product is CASSLNRGDTQYF.

The chain joins TRBV20-1 to TRBJ2-3; D is ambiguous. Per germline, CDR1 DFQATT and CDR2 SNEGSKA (reference sequence). Trimming left V 0 bases short and J 1 base short, with 11 bases between. The length of the CDR3 is 15 residues. The CDR3 here is CSARDPHGGTDTQYF. The CDR3 bases are TGCAGTGCTAGAGATCCTCACGGAGGCACAGATACGCAGTATTTT.

The chain links TRBV14 to TRBJ1-2; perhaps TRBD1 as D (6 bases). Germline CDR1 and CDR2: SGHDN and FVKESK. The V end was cut by 2 bases, the J end by 3 bases, with 16 bases between. CDR3 size: 16 residues. CDR3: CASSQFRTAVDYGYTF. CDR3 DNA: TGTGCCAGCAGCCAATTCAGGACAGCTGTGGACTATGGCTACACCTTC.

A remark on this clonotype: The junction differs from germline at one of its ends, possibly a read error. The rearrangement joins TRBV7-9 to TRBJ1-4, with 7 bases that match TRBD1. Germline V gives CDR1 SEHNR, CDR2 FQNEAQ (reference sequence). This CDR3 contains 12 residues. The chain's CDR3 is CASGFQGEKLFF. As DNA, the CDR3 is TGTGCCAGCGGCTTCCAGGGGGAAAAGCTGTTTTTT.

The V and J genes are TRBV5-5 and TRBJ1-4, with a possible D match to TRBD1 (5 bases). The germline V and J ends were trimmed by 2 bases and 1 base, with 12 bases remaining between them. The CDR3 runs to 16 residues. Germline-derived CDR1 and CDR2 are SGHKS and YYEKEE (reference sequence). CDR3 bases: TGTGCCAGCAGCTTCGGGGGGGGACGAACTAATGAAAAACTGTTTTTT. Protein sequence: CASSFGGGRTNEKLFF.

The rearrangement joins TRBV7-9 to TRBJ2-5, with D perhaps TRBD2 (5 bases). This CDR3 is built from 15 residues. CDR1 and CDR2 (germline): SEHNR, FQNEAQ (reference sequence). The germline V and J ends were trimmed by 5 bases and 3 bases, with 16 bases remaining between them. CDR3 protein: CASSTGFGWKETQYF. CDR3 DNA sequence: TGTGCCAGCAGCACGGGGTTCGGTTGGAAAGAGACCCAGTACTTC.

The rearrangement joins TRBV28 to TRBJ1-5; D not resolved. The germline V gene encodes CDR1 MDHEN and CDR2 SYDVKM. The CDR3 loop spans 12 amino acids. Trimming removed 4 bases from V and 7 bases from J, with 8 bases in between. CDR3 coding DNA: TGTGCCAGCAGTTCCGGACTGCAGCCCCAGCATTTT. As protein: CASSSGLQPQHF.

This chain uses TRBV28 with TRBJ2-7, with TRBD2 as a possible D gene (6 bases). Germline V gene data show CDR1 as MDHEN and CDR2 as SYDVKM. V shed 6 bases and J shed 2 bases, with 14 bases lying between them. The CDR3 spans 14 residues. Here the CDR3 reads CASRNSGGTYEQYF. Here the CDR3 DNA reads TGTGCCAGCAGAAATTCAGGAGGGACCTACGAGCAGTACTTC.

The CDR3 bases are TGTGCCAGCAGCAAAACTAGCCCAAGCTCCTACAATGAGCAGTTCTTC. It is translated as CASSKTSPSSYNEQFF. The chain couples TRBV6-2 or TRBV6-3 to TRBJ2-1; perhaps TRBD2 as D (6 bases). The V gene's germline CDR1 is MNHEY and CDR2 SVGEGT. The CDR3 contains 16 residues. V was trimmed by 6 bases and J by 0 bases, leaving 15 bases between them.

With regard to this clonotype: This may be a read error, as it is one base from a much larger clone. V is TRBV20-1 and J is TRBJ2-5; 9 bases are a match to TRBD1. The germline V gene encodes CDR1 DFQATT and CDR2 SNEGSKA (reference sequence). The trim removed 3 bases at V and 11 bases at J, leaving 7 bases unmatched. This CDR3 spans 12 amino acids. CDR3 coding DNA: TGCAGTGCTAGTGGGACAGGGAATGAGCAGTACTTC. Translated: CSASGTGNEQYF.